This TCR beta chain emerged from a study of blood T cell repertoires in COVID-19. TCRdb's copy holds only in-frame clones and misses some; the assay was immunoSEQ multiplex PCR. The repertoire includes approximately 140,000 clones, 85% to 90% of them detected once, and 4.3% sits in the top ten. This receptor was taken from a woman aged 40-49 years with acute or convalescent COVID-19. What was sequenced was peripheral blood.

The CDR3 region is CATSDNPGQVYGYTF. For the CDR3, the DNA is TGTGCCACCAGTGATAATCCAGGCCAGGTTTATGGCTACACCTTC. V is TRBV24-1 and J is TRBJ1-2; D is unclear. Germline V gene data show CDR1 as KGHDR and CDR2 as SFDVKD. Trimming stripped 3 bases from V and 5 bases from J, with 15 bases between. The length of the CDR3 is 15 residues.